These 10 T cell receptor beta chains came from one sample sequenced in a study of T cell changes during pregnancy in multiple sclerosis. Using immunoSEQ multiplex PCR, the repertoire was profiled, and TCRdb retains in-frame clones only, with some absent. Among some 20,000 clones listed, 88% were seen once. The source was CD4+ T cells from peripheral blood mononuclear cells, collected in the first trimester of pregnancy. Receptors originate from a female donor in good health, enrolled as a control in a pregnancy study.

The chain joins TRBV6-5 to TRBJ1-1, with D tentatively TRBD1 (6 bases). V was pared by 4 bases and J by 4 bases, with 7 bases between. This CDR3 is 12 amino acids long. Germline V gives CDR1 MNHEY, CDR2 SVGAGI. CDR3 loop: CASSLTGTEAFF. In DNA form, the CDR3 reads TGTGCCAGCAGTTTGACAGGCACTGAAGCTTTCTTT.

This clone is a singleton in its sample. The V gene is TRBV19, the J gene TRBJ1-5, with 7 nucleotides matching TRBD1. CDR3 length: 16 amino acids. Germline V gene lookup returns CDR1 LNHDA and CDR2 SQIVND (reference sequence). V shed 4 bases and J 3 bases; nucleotides not matched to a gene: 9. The CDR3 loop reads CASSKGQLRPNQPQHF. The CDR3 nucleotides are TGTGCCAGTAGTAAGGGACAGCTAAGGCCCAATCAGCCCCAGCATTTT. Variable domain in full (rest from reference TRBV19 and TRBJ1-5): DGGITQSPKYLFRKEGQNVTLSCEQNLNHDAMYWYRQDPGQGLRLIYYSQIVNDFQKGDIAEGYSVSREKKESFPLTVTSAQKNPTAFYLCASSKGQLRPNQPQHFGDGTRLSIL.

The chain is built from TRBV19 and TRBJ2-5; tentative D call: TRBD1 (5 bases). The CDR3 has 15 residues. Germline CDR1 reads LNHDA; CDR2 reads SQIVND (reference sequence). The germline V and J ends were trimmed by 3 bases and 5 bases, with 16 bases remaining between them. In DNA, the CDR3 is TGTGCCAGTAGTATCCGGCGGCAGGGTGGGGAGACCCAGTACTTC. Protein: CASSIRRQGGETQYF.

The chain has TRBV10-3 and TRBJ2-3, with 9 bases that match TRBD1. The CDR3 spans 15 residues. V was clipped by 8 bases and J by 4 bases; unmatched bases: 10. From germline, CDR1 is ENHRY and CDR2 SYGVKD. The CDR3 coding sequence is TGTGCCATCGGCTCTGGGACAGGGTTGTCAGATACGCAGTATTTT. Translating gives CAIGSGTGLSDTQYF.

The rearrangement links TRBV11-2 to TRBJ1-2; the D is unclear. Germline V gene data show CDR1 as SGHAT and CDR2 as FQNNGV. Trimming removed 5 bases from V and 4 bases from J, with 11 bases in between. The CDR3 consists of 13 residues. CDR3 in amino acids: CASSPGEVYGYTF. The CDR3 DNA is TGTGCCAGCAGCCCCGGGGAGGTCTATGGCTACACCTTC.

CDR3 DNA sequence: TGTGCCAGCAGCTTAGGGAGACTAGCGGGGGCAGATACGCAGTATTTT. This gives the protein CASSLGRLAGADTQYF. The V call is TRBV7-2, the J call TRBJ2-3; 12 bases fit TRBD2. The V and J ends lost 1 base and 4 bases, in that order; junction bases with no gene match: 3. This CDR3 is built from 16 residues. From germline, CDR1 is SGHTA and CDR2 FQGNSA.

The chain carries TRBV9 and TRBJ2-4, with D possibly TRBD1 on 6 matching bases. The CDR3 contains 17 residues. The V gene lost 0 bases and the J gene lost 2 bases, with 15 bases spanning the gap. CDR1 SGDLS and CDR2 YYNGEE come from the germline V gene. CDR3 sequence reads: CASSVDPLTGPKNIQYF. The CDR3 DNA reads TGTGCCAGCAGCGTAGACCCCCTGACAGGCCCCAAAAACATTCAGTACTTC.

The chain joins TRBV19 to TRBJ2-2, with TRBD2 matching over 7 bases. J lost 4 bases, V lost 5 bases, and 10 bases had no gene match. Looked up from germline, CDR1 is LNHDA and CDR2 is SQIVND (reference sequence). This CDR3 has 16 residues. Written as DNA, the CDR3 is TGTGCCAGTAGTCGAACATTGACTAGCCCCACCGGGGAGCTGTTTTTT. As protein: CASSRTLTSPTGELFF.

This rearrangement joins TRBV30 to TRBJ2-5, with D perhaps matching TRBD2 (7 bases). In germline, CDR1 is GTSNPN, CDR2 SVGIG (reference sequence). Trimming removed 0 bases from V and 1 base from J, with 15 bases in between. This CDR3 has 16 amino acids. For the CDR3, the DNA is TGTGCCTGGAGTGTACTTGCGGGGGCCCTCCAAGAGACCCAGTACTTC. It encodes CAWSVLAGALQETQYF.

In DNA form, the CDR3 reads TGTGCCAGCAGGGCTAGCTGGCGGGAGAACGGGGAGCTGTTTTTT. It specifies CASRASWRENGELFF. The chain carries TRBV5-4 and TRBJ2-2; TRBD2 matches 7 bases. Looked up from germline, CDR1 is SGHNT and CDR2 is YYREEE (reference sequence). With V trimmed by 5 bases and J by 7 bases, 11 bases remained unmatched. The CDR3 length is 15 residues.